These 28 T cell receptor beta chains originate from one sample sequenced in a study of T-cell reconstitution after alpha-beta-depleted transplantation in children. The TCRbeta library was prepared with unique molecular identifiers. Each CDR3 protein is one row after TCRdb ran MiXCR on the PCR reads. The sample lists about 980,000 distinct CDR3 sequences, less than 30% seen once, with roughly 31% in the top ten. This specimen consisted of PBMCs, mostly from graft donor cells, obtained 360 days after TCRalphabeta/CD19-depleted stem cell transplant. Source of these receptors: a boy under two years old who had a stem cell transplant for SCID, so the T cells may come from the graft donor.

The CDR3 sequence: CASSPGQGNGANVLTF. The CDR3 DNA reads as TGCGCCAGCAGCCCGGGCCAGGGCAATGGGGCCAACGTCCTGACTTTC. The genes are TRBV5-1 and TRBJ2-6; D is perhaps TRBD1 (5 bases). V was cut by 4 bases and J by 3 bases, with 14 bases left in between. Germline loops: CDR1 SGHRS, CDR2 YFSETQ. The CDR3 loop spans 16 amino acids.

This clonotype was counted ten times or more. The chain links TRBV28 to TRBJ2-7; a possible D gene is TRBD1 (5 bases). The germline V gene has CDR1 MDHEN and CDR2 SYDVKM. The CDR3 covers 10 residues. Deletions cut 7 bases from V and 6 bases from J, with 7 bases between. The CDR3 DNA reads TGTGCCAGCAAAGGGGCCGAGCAGTACTTC. Translated: CASKGAEQYF.

This rearrangement joins TRBV10-3 to TRBJ2-2, with D possibly matching TRBD1 (6 bases). This CDR3 spans 16 amino acids. The ends were cut back, 6 bases at V and 7 bases at J, with 21 bases in the middle. Per the germline V gene, CDR1 is ENHRY and CDR2 is SYGVKD. This CDR3 is CAISLRDTNVGGELFF. DNA for the CDR3: TGTGCCATCAGCCTCCGGGACACGAACGTTGGCGGGGAGCTGTTTTTT.

The chain carries TRBV4-1 and TRBJ1-1; D gene unclear. This CDR3 spans 12 amino acids. CDR1 and CDR2 from the germline V gene are MGHRA and YSYEKL. V lost 5 bases to trimming and J lost 7 bases, with 11 bases between them. The CDR3 DNA follows: TGCGCCAGCAGCACATCCGGAGGTGAAGCTTTCTTT. Amino acids: CASSTSGGEAFF.

This clonotype turned up a few times. This chain uses TRBV12-3 or TRBV12-4 with TRBJ2-1, with D tentatively TRBD1 (6 bases). The CDR3 spans 14 residues. V lost 2 bases and J 3 bases, leaving 8 bases between the germline ends. CDR3 bases: TGTGCCAGCAGTTTACAGGGGTACTACAATGAGCAGTTCTTC. It encodes CASSLQGYYNEQFF.

The CDR3 protein is CATEDSLQNEQYF. The CDR3 nucleotides read TGTGCCACAGAGGACAGTCTTCAAAACGAGCAGTACTTC. The chain couples TRBV6-1 to TRBJ2-7, with a possible D match to TRBD1 (6 bases). The CDR3 is 13 residues long. The V end lost 10 bases, the J end lost 5 bases, and 18 bases lay between the germline ends. Looked up from germline, CDR1 is MNHNS and CDR2 is SASEGT.

This clonotype was found a few times. The chain uses TRBV5-6 and TRBJ2-7; a possible D gene is TRBD1 (5 bases). From germline, CDR1 is SGHDT and CDR2 YYEEEE. This CDR3 is built from 16 residues. Trimming left V 2 bases short and J 0 bases short, with 15 bases between. The CDR3 DNA sequence: TGTGCCAGCAGCTTTATGGCGACGACAGCCTCCTACGAGCAGTACTTC. It is translated as CASSFMATTASYEQYF.

This clonotype was seen ten or more times. The chain has TRBV5-8 and TRBJ2-1; D gene ambiguous. Trimming cost V 0 bases and J 3 bases, with 10 bases left between them. Germline V gives CDR1 SGHTS, CDR2 YDEGEE. The CDR3 contains 15 residues. The CDR3 region has the DNA TGTGCCAGCAGCTTGGTAGGGCTTGTCTACAATGAGCAGTTCTTC. It yields the protein CASSLVGLVYNEQFF. Using reference TRBV5-8 and TRBJ2-1 for the parts outside the CDR3, the full variable domain is EAGVTQSPTHLIKTRGQQATLRCSPISGHTSVYWYQQALGLGLQFLLWYDEGEERNRGNFPPRFSGRQFPNYSSELNVNALELEDSALYLCASSLVGLVYNEQFFGPGTRLTVL.

In its sample, this clonotype was seen a few times. The rearrangement uses TRBV9 and TRBJ2-6, with D hard to call. This CDR3 spans 16 amino acids. V dropped 0 bases and J dropped 4 bases, with 11 bases sitting between them. Germline CDR1 is SGDLS and CDR2 is YYNGEE. Written as DNA, the CDR3 is TGTGCCAGCAGCGTAGCAGAGTCAGCCGGGGCCAACGTCCTGACTTTC. Translating it yields CASSVAESAGANVLTF.

The genes are TRBV29-1 and TRBJ2-3; 10 nucleotides align to TRBD2. The junction had 16 bases not matched to a gene; V was cut back by 8 bases and J by 5 bases. There are 16 residues in the CDR3. Germline-derived CDR1 and CDR2 are SQVTM and ANQGSEA. DNA for the CDR3: TGCAGCCTCGGGGCCCTTAGCGGGGGGTCGATAGATACGCAGTATTTT. The encoded protein is CSLGALSGGSIDTQYF.

This clonotype occurred a few times. The chain has TRBV6-6 and TRBJ2-4; the match to TRBD1 covers 10 bases. The V segment lost 8 bases and the J segment 6 bases; nucleotides outside the gene matches: 4. Germline V gene sequence: CDR1 MNHNY, CDR2 SVGAGI (reference sequence). CDR3 length equals 13 residues. The DNA of the CDR3 is TGTGCCAGCCACCGGGACAGGGGAAACATTCAGTACTTC. As protein: CASHRDRGNIQYF.

The table lists this clonotype with a few counts. The chain has TRBV9 and TRBJ1-6; possible D gene TRBD1, 5 bases. Between the trimmed V and J ends, which lost 3 bases and 7 bases, there was a span of 14 bases. The CDR3 covers 15 residues. Germline-derived CDR1 and CDR2 are SGDLS and YYNGEE. CDR3 DNA: TGTGCCAGCAGCGCGCAACCAGGGACCAATTCACCCCTCCACTTT. Its protein is CASSAQPGTNSPLHF.

This chain joins TRBV5-1 and TRBJ1-2; D is possibly TRBD1 (6 bases). V was shortened by 0 bases and J by 6 bases, with 18 bases between the two germline ends. The CDR3 has 16 amino acids. Germline-derived CDR1 and CDR2 are SGHRS and YFSETQ. CDR3 loop: CASSLALPGASHGYTF. The CDR3 DNA reads TGCGCCAGCAGCTTGGCCCTGCCGGGGGCGTCCCATGGCTACACCTTC. The whole variable domain, remainder taken from reference TRBV5-1 and TRBJ1-2, is KAGVTQTPRYLIKTRGQQVTLSCSPISGHRSVSWYQQTPGQGLQFLFEYFSETQRNKGNFPGRFSGRQFSNSRSEMNVSTLELGDSALYLCASSLALPGASHGYTFGSGTRLTVV.

The chain couples TRBV12-3 or TRBV12-4 to TRBJ1-4; D possibly corresponds to TRBD1 (5 bases). The CDR3 consists of 15 residues. The V end was cut by 5 bases, the J end by 8 bases, with 18 bases between. The CDR3 reads CASSQGTGDLEKLFF. Written as DNA, the CDR3 is TGTGCCAGCAGTCAGGGTACAGGCGACTTAGAAAAACTGTTTTTT.

This clonotype turned up a few times. V gene TRBV6-5 combines with J gene TRBJ2-7; 8 bases align to TRBD1. CDR3 length: 18 residues. Looked up from germline, CDR1 is MNHEY and CDR2 is SVGAGI. V was clipped by 0 bases and J by 0 bases; unmatched bases: 10. CDR3 in DNA: TGTGCCAGCAGTTACTCGCTTCAAGGACAGGGAATCTCCTACGAGCAGTACTTC. It is translated as CASSYSLQGQGISYEQYF.

This clonotype was picked up a small number of times. This chain uses TRBV12-3 or TRBV12-4 with TRBJ2-7; D remains unclear. The CDR3 runs to 14 residues. V gave up 3 bases and J gave up 1 base, with 10 bases separating them. The CDR3 here is CASSFSAPSYEQYF. The CDR3 coding sequence is TGTGCCAGCAGTTTCTCTGCCCCGTCCTACGAGCAGTACTTC.

The CDR3 coding sequence is TGTGCCAGCAGCTTCCCCGGACAGGGGGTTTTGGAGACCCAGTACTTC. Protein sequence: CASSFPGQGVLETQYF. J is TRBJ2-5 and V is TRBV5-4; TRBD1 matches 10 bases. Trimming cost V 2 bases and J 5 bases; bases outside gene matches: 9. The germline CDR1 and CDR2 sequences are SGHNT and YYREEE (reference sequence). The CDR3 extends over 16 amino acids.

This clonotype has only a few counts. The V call is TRBV20-1, the J call TRBJ1-3; TRBD1 is a possible D gene (6 bases). CDR3 length: 13 amino acids. Germline V gene data show CDR1 as DFQATT and CDR2 as SNEGSKA (reference sequence). The V gene lost 5 bases and the J gene lost 2 bases, with 10 bases spanning the gap. The CDR3 sequence is CSAVKGAGNTIYF. The CDR3 nucleotides are TGCAGTGCTGTTAAGGGGGCTGGAAACACCATATATTTT.

This clonotype was picked up a small number of times. The V call is TRBV12-3 or TRBV12-4, the J call TRBJ1-1; TRBD1 is a possible D gene (5 bases). The CDR3 has 13 residues. Trimming pared 7 bases from V and 0 bases from J, leaving 9 bases between. As DNA, the CDR3 is TGTGCCAGCACTCGACAGATGAACACTGAAGCTTTCTTT. Translation: CASTRQMNTEAFF.

This clonotype was counted a few times. V gene TRBV5-1 combines with J gene TRBJ1-1; TRBD1 aligns across 7 bases. Germline CDR1 and CDR2: SGHRS and YFSETQ. This CDR3 comprises 15 residues. V lost 4 bases to trimming and J lost 2 bases; unmatched junction nucleotides: 8. This CDR3 is CASSISGTVNTEAFF. The CDR3 DNA sequence: TGCGCCAGCAGCATCTCCGGGACAGTCAACACTGAAGCTTTCTTT.

Here the CDR3 reads CSASMVGPHQPQHF. The CDR3 nucleotides are TGCAGTGCTAGTATGGTAGGGCCCCATCAGCCCCAGCATTTT. This chain links TRBV20-1 with TRBJ1-5; the D is unclear. Trimming shortened V by 3 bases and J by 5 bases, and 14 bases separated the two germline ends. The CDR3 is 14 amino acids. The germline V gene encodes CDR1 DFQATT and CDR2 SNEGSKA (reference sequence).

This chain connects TRBV4-1 to TRBJ2-1; the D is unclear. CDR3 length: 16 residues. V lost 0 bases and J lost 3, with 12 bases in between. CDR1 and CDR2 (germline): MGHRA, YSYEKL. CDR3 sequence: CASSQDSSSNYNEQFF. CDR3 in DNA: TGCGCCAGCAGCCAAGATTCAAGTAGCAACTACAATGAGCAGTTCTTC.

The CDR3 loop is CASSQLTGPYNEQFF. The CDR3, as DNA: TGTGCCAGCAGCCAACTGACAGGCCCCTACAATGAGCAGTTCTTC. The V and J genes are TRBV14 and TRBJ2-1; TRBD1 is a possible D gene (6 bases). V was clipped by 2 bases and J by 2 bases, with 10 bases between them. Germline V gene sequence: CDR1 SGHDN, CDR2 FVKESK. There are 15 residues in the CDR3. The full variable domain, in which reference TRBV14 and TRBJ2-1 provide the parts outside the CDR3, is EAGVTQFPSHSVIEKGQTVTLRCDPISGHDNLYWYRRVMGKEIKFLLHFVKESKQDESGMPNNRFLAERTGGTYSTLKVQPAELEDSGVYFCASSQLTGPYNEQFFGPGTRLTVL.

This clonotype has more than one count but fewer than ten. The gene calls are TRBV7-2 and TRBJ2-5; D gene unclear. Trimming cost V 2 bases and J 0 bases, with 7 bases left between them. In germline, CDR1 is SGHTA, CDR2 FQGNSA. The CDR3 runs to 14 residues. CDR3 DNA sequence: TGTGCCAGCAGCTTAACGGCGGACCAAGAGACCCAGTACTTC. It codes for CASSLTADQETQYF.

The V and J genes are TRBV7-2 and TRBJ2-7; D may match TRBD1 or TRBD2 (6 bases each). The V gene's germline CDR1 is SGHTA and CDR2 FQGNSA. This CDR3 is 15 amino acids long. The V gene lost 0 bases and the J gene lost 3 bases, with 12 bases spanning the gap. The chain's CDR3 is CASSLAGGTNYEQYF. CDR3 bases: TGTGCCAGCAGCTTAGCAGGGGGGACCAACTACGAGCAGTACTTC.

This clonotype occurred many times. This sequence joins TRBV29-1 and TRBJ2-5; 11 nucleotides align to TRBD1. This CDR3 contains 17 residues. V was pared by 5 bases and J by 3 bases, with 14 bases of the junction left unmatched. The germline gives CDR1 SQVTM, CDR2 ANQGSEA. CDR3 in DNA: TGCAGCGTTCCCCGAGTGGACAGGGGGCGCGGAGAAGAGACCCAGTACTTC. The encoded protein is CSVPRVDRGRGEETQYF.

A few counts support this clonotype. One end of the junction is discordant with germline, which a read error may explain. This chain uses TRBV20-1 with TRBJ1-4; D is possibly TRBD1 (5 bases). Germline V gene sequence: CDR1 DFQATT, CDR2 SNEGSKA (reference sequence). The CDR3 has 15 residues. For the CDR3, the DNA is TGCAGTGCGACGAAAAACTCCGGGGGACGGATGCCCTGGATTTTT. Translated: CSATKNSGGRMPWIF.

This clonotype was detected only once. The chain uses TRBV20-1 and TRBJ1-2, with D perhaps TRBD1 (5 bases). The CDR3 length is 16 residues. V was pared by 5 bases and J by 3 bases, with 22 bases between. Germline CDR1 and CDR2: DFQATT and SNEGSKA (reference sequence). In nucleotides, the CDR3 is TGCAGTGCTGGGGGAAGCCCGAACCCTTGGGACTATGGCTACACCTTC. Residues: CSAGGSPNPWDYGYTF.